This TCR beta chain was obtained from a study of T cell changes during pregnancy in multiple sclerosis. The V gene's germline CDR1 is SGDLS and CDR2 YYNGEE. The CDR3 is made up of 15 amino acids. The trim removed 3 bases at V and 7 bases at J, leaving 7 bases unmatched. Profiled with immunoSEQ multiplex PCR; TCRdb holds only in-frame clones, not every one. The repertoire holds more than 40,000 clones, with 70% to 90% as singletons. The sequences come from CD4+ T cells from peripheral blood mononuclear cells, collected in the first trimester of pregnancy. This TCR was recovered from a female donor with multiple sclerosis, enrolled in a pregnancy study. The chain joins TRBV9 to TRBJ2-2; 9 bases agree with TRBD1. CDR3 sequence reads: CASSETGQGFGELFF. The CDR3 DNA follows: TGTGCCAGCAGCGAGACGGGACAGGGATTCGGGGAGCTGTTTTTT.